Listed here are 32 T cell receptor beta chains from one sample, sequenced in a study of cytomegalovirus exposure and HLA in healthy donors. 13 Jbeta primers and 60 Vbeta primers were used for the PCR. The repertoire was sequenced with immunoSEQ multiplex PCR; TCRdb's copy has only in-frame clones and lacks some. The table has about 150,000 clones, 77% seen once; the top ten hold 3% to 4.5%. The specimen was PBMCs. The receptors here all came from a male donor in good health and CMV-seronegative.

This clone was seen only a few times. The V gene is TRBV18, the J gene TRBJ2-7, with D perhaps matching TRBD1 (5 bases). The germline gives CDR1 KGHSH, CDR2 LQKENI. Trimming pared 2 bases from V and 6 bases from J, leaving 8 bases between. The CDR3 contains 12 residues. The CDR3 loop reads CASSPGAIEQYF. The DNA for the CDR3 is TGTGCCAGCTCACCAGGGGCCATCGAGCAGTACTTC.

The V gene is TRBV27, the J gene TRBJ1-6, with D perhaps TRBD1 (6 bases). The length of the CDR3 is 14 residues. The V gene lost 6 bases and the J gene lost 4 bases, with 10 bases spanning the gap. CDR1 and CDR2 (germline): MNHEY, SMNVEV (reference sequence). The CDR3 is CASRRTDYNSPLHF. CDR3 nucleotides: TGTGCCAGCAGACGGACAGATTATAATTCACCCCTCCACTTT.

The rearrangement links TRBV28 to TRBJ2-7; unclear D gene. CDR1 is MDHEN and CDR2 is SYDVKM in the germline V gene. The V end was cut by 2 bases, the J end by 3 bases, with 11 bases between. The CDR3 has 14 amino acids. The CDR3 region is CASSLGGGIYEQYF. The CDR3 DNA is TGTGCCAGCAGTTTAGGTGGCGGTATCTACGAGCAGTACTTC.

For the CDR3, the DNA is TGTGCCAGTGGGGGGGGGCAACAAGTTGCAACTAATGAAAAACTGTTTTTT. This encodes CASGGGQQVATNEKLFF. The rearrangement uses TRBV21-1 and TRBJ1-4. TRBV21-1 is listed as a pseudogene. The CDR3 length is 17 residues.

The V call is TRBV6-5, the J call TRBJ2-5; possibly TRBD1 for D (5 bases). V lost 5 bases to trimming and J lost 5 bases, with 15 bases between them. The germline gives CDR1 MNHEY, CDR2 SVGAGI. CDR3 length equals 14 residues. The CDR3 here is CASSRTYRTETQYF. For the CDR3, the DNA is TGTGCCAGCAGTCGGACATATCGAACGGAGACCCAGTACTTC.

This clone was counted a single time. The rearrangement uses TRBV7-9 and TRBJ2-7; TRBD2 aligns across 9 bases. The length of the CDR3 is 15 residues. Germline V gene lookup returns CDR1 SEHNR and CDR2 FQNEAQ (reference sequence). With 6 bases clipped from V and 7 bases from J, the junction kept 13 bases outside the gene matches. The CDR3 reads CASSNQRGAPGEQYF. For the CDR3, the DNA is TGTGCCAGCAGTAATCAGCGGGGGGCCCCGGGAGAGCAGTACTTC.

The rearrangement joins TRBV25-1 to TRBJ2-7; 9 nucleotides line up with TRBD1. V lost 6 bases to trimming and J lost 3 bases; unmatched junction nucleotides: 3. The CDR3 loop spans 13 amino acids. Germline V gene data show CDR1 as MGHDK and CDR2 as SYGVNS. The CDR3 reads CASSGTGNYEQYF. Written as DNA, the CDR3 is TGTGCCAGCAGCGGGACAGGGAACTACGAGCAGTACTTC.

The CDR3 reads CASSLASGGAFSWETQYF. CDR3 sequence (DNA): TGTGCCAGCAGCTTAGCGAGCGGGGGGGCCTTCAGTTGGGAGACCCAGTACTTC. The rearrangement links TRBV7-6 to TRBJ2-5, with 10 bases aligning to TRBD2. CDR1 SGHVS and CDR2 FNYEAQ come from the germline V gene. V was clipped by 0 bases and J by 5 bases; unmatched bases: 12. The CDR3 sequence is 18 residues long.

This clone came up a few times. This chain connects TRBV5-6 to TRBJ2-1; TRBD1 might be the D (5 bases). Trimming took 4 bases from V and 0 from J, leaving 8 bases between them. The CDR3 consists of 14 residues. Germline CDR1 and CDR2: SGHDT and YYEEEE. CDR3 nucleotide sequence: TGTGCCAGCAGCCCCGACAGCTCCTACAATGAGCAGTTCTTC. This gives the protein CASSPDSSYNEQFF.

The chain combines TRBV4-3 with TRBJ2-7, with 10 bases lining up with TRBD1. Germline V gene data show CDR1 as LGHNA and CDR2 as YSLEER. The CDR3 contains 18 residues. J was trimmed by 12 bases and V by 4 bases; bases with no gene match: 24. Here the CDR3 reads CASSLPRAVSGTGESWYF. The CDR3 DNA sequence: TGCGCCAGCAGCCTCCCAAGGGCCGTTTCCGGGACAGGGGAGTCTTGGTACTTC.

J is TRBJ2-6 and V is TRBV5-1; 7 bases agree with TRBD1. V gave up 7 bases and J gave up 3 bases; unmatched junction bases: 4. The germline V gene encodes CDR1 SGHRS and CDR2 YFSETQ. The CDR3 spans 14 residues. The DNA of the CDR3 is TGCGCCAGCGAAGACAGGGTTGGGGCCAACGTCCTGACTTTC. This translates into CASEDRVGANVLTF.

The chain employs TRBV9 and TRBJ2-1, with D perhaps TRBD1 (6 bases). Trimming stripped 3 bases from V and 2 bases from J, with 9 bases between. Germline V CDR1 and CDR2: SGDLS, YYNGEE. The CDR3 is made up of 14 amino acids. CDR3 nucleotide sequence: TGTGCCAGCAGCGGCCGGACAGCCTACAATGAGCAGTTCTTC. This sequence encodes CASSGRTAYNEQFF.

The chain combines TRBV29-1 with TRBJ1-1, with a tentative D call TRBD1 (6 bases). The V end was cut by 5 bases, the J end by 5 bases, with 15 bases between. The germline gives CDR1 SQVTM, CDR2 ANQGSEA. The CDR3 length is 13 residues. CDR3 in amino acids: CSVTYRDGTEAFF. CDR3 coding DNA: TGCAGCGTTACCTACAGGGACGGGACTGAAGCTTTCTTT. The full variable domain, its missing parts supplied by reference TRBV29-1 and TRBJ1-1, is SAVISQKPSRDICQRGTSLTIQCQVDSQVTMMFWYRQQPGQSLTLIATANQGSEATYESGFVIDKFPISRPNLTFSTLTVSNMSPEDSSIYLCSVTYRDGTEAFFGQGTRLTVV.

This clone was detected a few times. The chain carries TRBV7-8 and TRBJ1-2, with 7 bases matching TRBD1. Germline assignment: CDR1 SGHVS and CDR2 FQNEAQ. J was trimmed by 6 bases and V by 5 bases; bases with no gene match: 3. The CDR3 covers 12 residues. The CDR3 DNA reads as TGTGCCAGCAGCCCCGGGACAGATGGCTACACCTTC. Residues: CASSPGTDGYTF.

To note about this clone: Other DNA sequences in the same sample also yield this CDR3. The chain links TRBV7-3 to TRBJ2-3, with TRBD2 matching over 9 bases. The CDR3 runs 16 residues. CDR1 is SGHTA and CDR2 is FQGTGA in the germline V gene. V was pared by 5 bases and J by 4 bases, with 10 bases of the junction left unmatched. CDR3 nucleotide sequence: TGTGCCAGCAGCCCGACGGGACTAGCCGGGGCAGATACGCAGTATTTT. Protein sequence: CASSPTGLAGADTQYF.

This rearrangement joins TRBV5-6 to TRBJ2-5; 11 nucleotides agree with TRBD2. CDR1 is SGHDT, CDR2 YYEEEE, per germline. This CDR3 is built from 15 residues. V trimming: 6 bases; J trimming: 5 bases; junction bases outside the gene matches: 9. CDR3 protein: CASTLAGGPRETQYF. In DNA form, the CDR3 reads TGTGCCAGCACATTAGCGGGGGGGCCGAGGGAGACCCAGTACTTC.

V usage is TRBV15 and J usage is TRBJ2-2; 8 bases line up with TRBD2. The V and J ends lost 9 bases and 6 bases, in that order; junction bases with no gene match: 6. The length of the CDR3 is 13 residues. The germline V gene encodes CDR1 LNHNV and CDR2 YYDKDF (reference sequence). This CDR3 reads CATRGVRSGELFF. CDR3 nucleotide sequence: TGTGCCACGCGGGGGGTAAGGTCCGGGGAGCTGTTTTTT.

The chain has TRBV18 and TRBJ2-7, with 7 bases identical to TRBD2. The germline CDR1 and CDR2 sequences are KGHSH and LQKENI. V trimming: 1 base; J trimming: 6 bases; junction bases outside the gene matches: 12. The CDR3 runs 16 residues. The DNA of the CDR3 is TGTGCCAGCTCACCACTCGGGACTACCGAGCACGGCGAGCAGTACTTC. This translates into CASSPLGTTEHGEQYF.

The V call is TRBV10-2, the J call TRBJ2-7, with 10 bases lining up with TRBD2. Germline loops: CDR1 WSHSY, CDR2 SAAADI. The CDR3 extends over 14 amino acids. V was pared by 7 bases and J by 4 bases, with 7 bases of the junction left unmatched. This chain's CDR3 is CASTWTSGGYEQYF. The CDR3 bases are TGCGCCAGCACTTGGACTAGCGGAGGATACGAGCAGTACTTC.

The CDR3 sequence is CASSLSQVLVSPLHF. CDR3 coding DNA: TGTGCCAGCAGCTTGAGTCAGGTCCTGGTTTCACCCCTCCACTTT. The chain couples TRBV5-4 to TRBJ1-6; D call uncertain. V gave up 1 base and J gave up 9 bases, with 14 bases separating them. CDR3 length equals 15 residues. CDR1 SGHNT and CDR2 YYREEE come from the germline V gene (reference sequence).

The gene calls are TRBV5-6 and TRBJ2-7; D may be TRBD2 (6 bases). The CDR3 loop spans 13 amino acids. V was trimmed by 9 bases and J by 9 bases, leaving 22 bases between them. CDR1 is SGHDT and CDR2 is YYEEEE in the germline V gene. Written as DNA, the CDR3 is TGTGCCACCAAACCTAGCGTAGCCCCGCGGCAGTACTTC. Translated: CATKPSVAPRQYF. The full variable domain, with the rest looked up from reference TRBV5-6 and TRBJ2-7, is DAGVTQSPTHLIKTRGQQVTLRCSPKSGHDTVSWYQQALGQGPQFIFQYYEEEERQRGNFPDRFSGHQFPNYSSELNVNALLLGDSALYLCATKPSVAPRQYFGPGTRLTVT.

This clone was seen just once. The V gene is TRBV27, the J gene TRBJ2-3, with TRBD2 matching 10 bases. The ends lost 10 bases at V and 0 bases at J; junction bases unmatched: 16. This CDR3 is 18 amino acids long. CDR1 and CDR2 (germline): MNHEY, SMNVEV (reference sequence). The CDR3 loop is CAIPSGTSAWVSTDTQYF. CDR3 bases: TGTGCCATCCCTTCCGGGACTAGCGCATGGGTAAGCACAGATACGCAGTATTTT.

The V gene is TRBV5-4, the J gene TRBJ2-7; D is possibly TRBD2 (5 bases). The CDR3 contains 16 residues. From germline, CDR1 is SGHNT and CDR2 YYREEE (reference sequence). V lost 4 bases and J 2 bases, leaving 19 bases between the germline ends. This chain's CDR3 is CASSPQAGRGTYEQYF. The CDR3 DNA follows: TGTGCCAGCAGCCCACAAGCTGGGAGAGGCACCTACGAGCAGTACTTC.

The chain uses TRBV7-9 and TRBJ1-1, with TRBD1 matching 9 bases. J was trimmed by 7 bases and V by 6 bases; bases with no gene match: 6. The CDR3 consists of 13 residues. Per the germline V gene, CDR1 is SEHNR and CDR2 is FQNEAQ (reference sequence). The CDR3 bases are TGTGCCAGCAGTATGACAGGGGGGGTTGAAGCTTTCTTT. Translating it yields CASSMTGGVEAFF. Together with reference TRBV7-9 and TRBJ1-1, the CDR3 gives the full variable domain: DTGVSQNPRHKITKRGQNVTFRCDPISEHNRLYWYRQTLGQGPEFLTYFQNEAQLEKSRLLSDRFSAERPKGSFSTLEIQRTEQGDSAMYLCASSMTGGVEAFFGQGTRLTVV.

This chain uses TRBV10-1 with TRBJ2-7; D perhaps matches TRBD2 (6 bases). V lost 4 bases and J lost 6, with 13 bases in between. Germline lookup yields CDR1 WNHNN and CDR2 SYGVQD (reference sequence). The CDR3 spans 13 residues. CDR3 in amino acids: CASSARGSGEQYF. CDR3 in DNA: TGCGCCAGCAGTGCCCGGGGGTCCGGCGAGCAGTACTTC.

In its sample, this clone was seen once. The chain recombines TRBV9 with TRBJ2-3; 7 positions match TRBD2. V was pared by 1 base and J by 6 bases, with 5 bases of the junction left unmatched. Germline assignment: CDR1 SGDLS and CDR2 YYNGEE. The CDR3 contains 14 residues. The CDR3 region has the DNA TGTGCCAGCAGCGTAAGGGACTATCGGGATACGCAGTATTTT. Translating gives CASSVRDYRDTQYF.

This clone was detected a few times. The chain combines TRBV7-8 with TRBJ1-3; D possibly corresponds to TRBD1 (6 bases). From germline, CDR1 is SGHVS and CDR2 FQNEAQ. Deletions cut 5 bases from V and 4 bases from J, with 18 bases between. CDR3 length: 16 residues. CDR3 sequence reads: CASSVSGRTVGNTIYF. The CDR3 coding sequence is TGTGCCAGCAGCGTATCCGGGCGGACAGTGGGAAACACCATATATTTT.

The V call is TRBV6-5, the J call TRBJ2-7; D unresolved. The CDR3 runs to 13 residues. Germline V CDR1 and CDR2: MNHEY, SVGAGI. Trimming took off 1 base at V and 1 base at J, with 5 bases between the two ends. CDR3 nucleotides: TGTGCCAGCAGTTACTATTATTCCTACGAGCAGTACTTC. It yields the protein CASSYYYSYEQYF.

CDR3 in amino acids: CASSQLHRTGVTDTQYF. Here the CDR3 DNA reads TGCGCCAGCAGTCAATTACATAGGACAGGGGTGACAGATACGCAGTATTTT. J is TRBJ2-3 and V is TRBV23-1; 9 positions agree with TRBD1. TRBV23-1 is reported as an ORF; its role is uncertain. CDR3 size: 17 residues. V lost 1 base, J lost 3 bases, and 8 bases stayed unmatched.

The rearrangement joins TRBV19 to TRBJ1-4; 7 bases fit TRBD1. The CDR3 has 15 amino acids. Germline CDR1 and CDR2: LNHDA and SQIVND (reference sequence). Trimming removed 5 bases from V and 1 base from J; junction bases left unmatched: 4. CDR3 DNA sequence: TGTGCCAGTAGTGCCCGGACAGGAACTAATGAAAAACTGTTTTTT. It yields the protein CASSARTGTNEKLFF.

The V gene is TRBV6-5, the J gene TRBJ1-3, with a tentative D call TRBD1 (5 bases). CDR1 and CDR2 (germline): MNHEY, SVGAGI. V shed 0 bases and J shed 1 base, with 10 bases lying between them. This CDR3 comprises 16 residues. As DNA, the CDR3 is TGTGCCAGCAGTTACTCGTACAGGCCATCTGGAAACACCATATATTTT. This sequence encodes CASSYSYRPSGNTIYF.

With regard to this clone: Mismatch with germline at one junction end may stem from a read error. This rearrangement joins TRBV19 to TRBJ2-2; tentative D call: TRBD2 (5 bases). CDR1 is LNHDA, CDR2 SQIVND, per germline (reference sequence). There are 14 residues in the CDR3. The CDR3 loop reads CASSGVVGTGELFF. The CDR3 nucleotides read TGTGCCAGTAGTGGGGTCGTGGGCACCGGGGAGTTGTTTTTT.